The 16 T cell receptor beta chains reported below all come from one sample, sequenced in a study of T cell repertoires in cytomegalovirus infection. Each CDR3 protein is one row after TCRdb ran MiXCR on the reads. The top ten hold about 6.3% of the sample, which has about 240,000 distinct CDR3 sequences, 6% to 8% seen once. Specimen: PBMCs. The receptors come from a human donor in good health (CMV status not recorded). Some clones in this sample may be carry-over from other donors' samples.

This clonotype was seen at least ten times. The rearrangement joins TRBV12-3 or TRBV12-4 to TRBJ1-2, with a possible D match to TRBD1 (5 bases). Trimming shortened V by 6 bases and J by 7 bases, and 18 bases separated the two germline ends. This CDR3 contains 14 residues. The CDR3 region is CASSTTVGGSGYTF. In nucleotides, the CDR3 is TGTGCCAGCAGCACCACTGTCGGGGGTTCTGGCTACACCTTC.

Many counts were recorded for this clonotype. CDR3 sequence: CASSYTGHSPLHF. Written as DNA, the CDR3 is TGTGCCAGCAGCTACACAGGGCATTCACCCCTCCACTTT. V and J are TRBV7-2 and TRBJ1-6, with D perhaps matching TRBD1 (6 bases). This CDR3 spans 13 amino acids. The V gene lost 4 bases and the J gene lost 8 bases, with 9 bases spanning the gap. Germline values: CDR1 SGHTA, CDR2 FQGNSA.

In this sample, this clonotype turned up many times. The chain carries TRBV4-2 and TRBJ2-2; 9 bases are shared with TRBD1. In germline, CDR1 is LGHNA, CDR2 YNFKEQ. Trimming took 4 bases from V and 5 from J; bases not matched to a gene: 8. This CDR3 is built from 16 residues. In DNA, the CDR3 is TGTGCCAGCAGCCTCCGACAGGGGGGGAGTACCGGGGAGCTGTTTTTT. As protein: CASSLRQGGSTGELFF.

This clonotype was observed many times. The V call is TRBV19, the J call TRBJ2-7; 7 nucleotides match TRBD1. The CDR3 is made up of 13 amino acids. Germline CDR1 LNHDA, CDR2 SQIVND (reference sequence). V shed 5 bases, J shed 2 bases, and the junction held 3 bases outside the gene matches. The chain's CDR3 is CASSFDRAYEQYF. DNA for the CDR3: TGTGCCAGTAGTTTCGACAGGGCCTACGAGCAGTACTTC.

This clonotype appeared many times. The chain joins TRBV2 to TRBJ2-4, with D unclear. The germline gives CDR1 SNHLY, CDR2 FYNNEI. CDR3 length equals 15 residues. The ends were cut back, 1 base at V and 1 base at J, with 8 bases in the middle. The CDR3 coding sequence is TGTGCCAGCAGTGAAGACCCCGGGGCCAAAAACATTCAGTACTTC. Its translation: CASSEDPGAKNIQYF. Full variable domain (outside the CDR3, taken from reference TRBV2 and TRBJ2-4): EPEVTQTPSHQVTQMGQEVILRCVPISNHLYFYWYRQILGQKVEFLVSFYNNEISEKSEIFDDQFSVERPDGSNFTLKIRSTKLEDSAMYFCASSEDPGAKNIQYFGAGTRLSVL.

This clonotype was observed a few times. The chain has TRBV29-1 and TRBJ2-7; the D gene is possibly TRBD2 (5 bases). The V gene's germline CDR1 is SQVTM and CDR2 ANQGSEA. V shed 4 bases and J shed 6 bases, with 13 bases lying between them. CDR3 length equals 12 residues. The CDR3 DNA is TGCAGCGTTGGTGAGGGAGTGCGCGAGCAGTACTTC. Amino acid sequence: CSVGEGVREQYF.

This clonotype was seen ten or more times. V gene TRBV12-3 or TRBV12-4 combines with J gene TRBJ2-5; 8 nucleotides agree with TRBD1. V lost 3 bases and J lost 5; bases outside the gene matches: 5. The CDR3 runs to 14 residues. CDR3 protein: CASSLGRGLETQYF. The CDR3 coding sequence is TGTGCCAGCAGTTTGGGCAGGGGGCTGGAGACCCAGTACTTC.

This rearrangement joins TRBV28 to TRBJ1-2; maybe TRBD1 (5 bases). CDR3 length: 15 amino acids. The germline V and J ends were trimmed by 6 bases and 2 bases, with 16 bases remaining between them. The germline CDR1 and CDR2 sequences are MDHEN and SYDVKM. The CDR3 bases are TGTGCCAGCAGCCGTGGGACGACTGTGAACTATGGCTACACCTTC. Translation: CASSRGTTVNYGYTF.

This clonotype appeared many times. CDR3 region: CASNGQGAHEQFF. CDR3 sequence (DNA): TGTGCCAGCAACGGACAGGGGGCCCATGAGCAGTTCTTC. The V call is TRBV7-2, the J call TRBJ2-1; 11 bases align to TRBD1. The CDR3 has 13 amino acids. Germline V gives CDR1 SGHTA, CDR2 FQGNSA. Trimming at V came to 7 bases and at J to 8 bases, leaving 4 bases not matched to a gene.

There are many counts of this clonotype. The chain employs TRBV7-2 and TRBJ1-1, with D possibly TRBD1 on 5 matching bases. The germline V and J ends were trimmed by 5 bases and 1 base, with 8 bases remaining between them. Germline V gives CDR1 SGHTA, CDR2 FQGNSA. The CDR3 extends over 13 amino acids. This chain's CDR3 is CASSTTGNTEAFF. CDR3 in DNA: TGTGCCAGCAGCACCACAGGGAACACTGAAGCTTTCTTT.

This clonotype occurred a few times. The gene calls are TRBV20-1 and TRBJ1-2; perhaps TRBD1 as D (6 bases). Germline CDR1 and CDR2: DFQATT and SNEGSKA (reference sequence). Trimming shortened V by 5 bases and J by 11 bases, and 12 bases separated the two germline ends. This CDR3 comprises 10 residues. The CDR3 loop reads CSAPQGRYTF. The DNA for the CDR3 is TGCAGTGCTCCCCAGGGGAGGTACACCTTC.

In this sample, this clonotype turned up many times. The V call is TRBV20-1, the J call TRBJ2-7; tentatively, D is TRBD1 or TRBD2 (5 bases each). V was pared by 0 bases and J by 7 bases, with 19 bases between. This CDR3 is 15 amino acids long. The V gene's germline CDR1 is DFQATT and CDR2 SNEGSKA (reference sequence). CDR3: CSARDWSGTGLEQYF. The CDR3 region has the DNA TGCAGTGCTAGAGATTGGTCGGGAACAGGACTGGAGCAGTACTTC.

This clonotype occurred many times. The chain recombines TRBV28 with TRBJ1-1; D is possibly TRBD1 (5 bases). V was shortened by 3 bases and J by 8 bases, with 10 bases between the two germline ends. The CDR3 spans 12 residues. The V gene's germline CDR1 is MDHEN and CDR2 SYDVKM. In DNA, the CDR3 is TGTGCCAGCAGTTTGGGGACCTCCGAAGCTTTCTTT. Translated, it gives CASSLGTSEAFF.

In this sample, this clonotype turned up many times. J is TRBJ2-1 and V is TRBV28; maybe TRBD1 (5 bases). This CDR3 comprises 16 residues. Trimming cost V 3 bases and J 2 bases, with 14 bases left between them. Per germline, CDR1 MDHEN and CDR2 SYDVKM. CDR3 sequence reads: CASSLGHLFPYNEQFF. In DNA, the CDR3 is TGTGCCAGCAGTTTGGGGCACCTTTTCCCCTACAATGAGCAGTTCTTC. Variable domain in full (rest from reference TRBV28 and TRBJ2-1): DVKVTQSSRYLVKRTGEKVFLECVQDMDHENMFWYRQDPGLGLRLIYFSYDVKMKEKGDIPEGYSVSREKKERFSLILESASTNQTSMYLCASSLGHLFPYNEQFFGPGTRLTVL.

This clonotype was seen only a few times. The chain couples TRBV2 to TRBJ2-3, with unresolved D. Trimming pared 1 base from V and 0 bases from J, leaving 2 bases between. The CDR3 has 13 residues. Germline lookup yields CDR1 SNHLY and CDR2 FYNNEI. The CDR3 coding sequence is TGTGCCAGCAGTGAAGTTAGCACAGATACGCAGTATTTT. It is translated as CASSEVSTDTQYF.

The J gene is TRBJ2-7, the V gene TRBV20-1; D not resolved. V lost 0 bases, J lost 4 bases, and 10 bases lay in between. Germline CDR1 DFQATT, CDR2 SNEGSKA (reference sequence). The CDR3 totals 13 residues. The CDR3 loop is CSAREVLPYEQYF. CDR3 nucleotides: TGCAGTGCTAGAGAGGTACTTCCATACGAGCAGTACTTC.